This paragraph covers one TCR beta chain sequence. Germline loops: CDR1 KGHSH, CDR2 LQKENI. V gave up 5 bases and J gave up 4 bases, with 14 bases separating them. The CDR3 covers 14 residues. This specimen belongs to a study of blood T cell repertoires in COVID-19. Study as a whole: Material from acute and convalescent COVID-19 was sourced from the United States, Italy and Spain. The cDNA or gDNA used as material had been derived from T cells, B-cell-depleted T cells, or PBMCs.

Original data processing: Estimation of nucleated cell counts was performed using reference gene primer amplification. The data were produced by immunoSEQ multiplex PCR, yet TCRdb's version contains in-frame clones alone and is incomplete. Clonal size and the V and J genes are those of that table, whereas D and trimming came from the DNA. The data contain 200,000 to 250,000 clones, 85% to 90% of them singletons. Patients in Seattle were enrolled during active infection, then followed longitudinally. The receptor comes from a man over 45 with COVID-19, enrolled during active disease. Sequenced: peripheral blood. The genes are TRBV18 and TRBJ1-1, with TRBD1 as a possible D gene (6 bases). The CDR3: CASSIRGESTEAFF. CDR3 DNA sequence: TGTGCCAGCTCAATCAGGGGCGAAAGCACTGAAGCTTTCTTT. Supplemented by reference TRBV18 and TRBJ1-1, the full variable domain reads NAGVMQNPRHLVRRRGQEARLRCSPMKGHSHVYWYRQLPEEGLKFMVYLQKENIIDESGMPKERFSAEFPKEGPSILRIQQVVRGDSAAYFCASSIRGESTEAFFGQGTRLTVV.